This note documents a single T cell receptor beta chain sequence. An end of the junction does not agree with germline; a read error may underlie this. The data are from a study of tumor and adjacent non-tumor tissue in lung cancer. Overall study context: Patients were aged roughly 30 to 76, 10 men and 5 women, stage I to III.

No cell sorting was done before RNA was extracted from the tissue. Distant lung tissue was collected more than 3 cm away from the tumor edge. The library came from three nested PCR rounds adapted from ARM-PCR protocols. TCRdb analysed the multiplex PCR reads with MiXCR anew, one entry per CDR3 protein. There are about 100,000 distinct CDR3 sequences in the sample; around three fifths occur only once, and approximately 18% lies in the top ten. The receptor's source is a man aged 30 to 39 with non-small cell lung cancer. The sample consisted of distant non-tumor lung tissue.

The DNA for the CDR3 is TGCAATGCTTCCCGCGCGGACAGCCCTACGGGGCCCCAGCATTTT. This translates into CNASRADSPTGPQHF. This chain connects TRBV20-1 to TRBJ1-5; D perhaps matches TRBD1 (6 bases). CDR3 length equals 15 residues. Germline V gene data show CDR1 as DFQATT and CDR2 as SNEGSKA (reference sequence).